Detailed here is one T cell receptor beta chain. No antigen is known for it. This entry comes from a study of shared clonotypes between healthy human individuals. The study, taken as a whole, reports: Approximately 4.6% of naive CD4 clonotypes were shared across a handful of donors.

This was a deep-level run. Repertoires were generated with immunoSEQ multiplex PCR, while TCRdb's copy carries only in-frame clones and drops some. The table records approximately 1.9 million clones, 93% of them present only once. Naive CD8 cells were CD45RO-negative, positively selected for CCR7, excluding terminally differentiated effector memory CD45RA+ cells. The CDR3 is 16 residues long. The J segment lost 4 bases and the V segment lost 3 bases, leaving 11 bases of the junction unmatched. Germline V gene lookup returns CDR1 SGDLS and CDR2 YYNGEE. Source material: naive CD8+ T cells from PBMCs. The chain couples TRBV9 to TRBJ2-3; TRBD1 aligns across 7 bases. The TCR originated in a man in his late teens or twenties in good health. Some clones in this sample may be carry-over from other donors' samples. CDR3 protein: CASSGRQGPAADTQYF. CDR3 DNA: TGTGCCAGCAGCGGAAGACAGGGCCCAGCAGCAGATACGCAGTATTTT. Complete variable domain (other parts from reference TRBV9 and TRBJ2-3): DSGVTQTPKHLITATGQRVTLRCSPRSGDLSVYWYQQSLDQGLQFLIQYYNGEERAKGNILERFSAQQFPDLHSELNLSSLELGDSALYFCASSGRQGPAADTQYFGPGTRLTVL.